One and the same sample provided the 32 T cell receptor beta chains below, sequenced in a study of blood T cell repertoires in COVID-19 (TCRdb year 2020). The protocol used for the library was the immunoSEQ multiplex PCR assay. TCRdb's version of the immuneACCESS table is confined to in-frame rearrangements and falls short of the full clone set. An unresolved V gene accounts for under half of the shortfall where checked; the remainder is of unknown origin. The sample records about 260,000 clones, around 88% of which are singletons. The ten largest clones capture 2% to 2.5% of the sample. The sequencing input was PBMCs or T cells enriched from blood (not recorded which). The receptors here all came from a woman aged 50 to 60 who had recovered from COVID-19.

The V gene is TRBV25-1, the J gene TRBJ2-7, with 7 bases that match TRBD2. From germline, CDR1 is MGHDK and CDR2 SYGVNS. V lost 1 base and J lost 4; bases outside the gene matches: 7. The CDR3 consists of 15 residues. The CDR3 sequence is CASSEWGGASYEQYF. CDR3 coding DNA: TGTGCCAGCAGTGAATGGGGAGGGGCTTCTTACGAGCAGTACTTC.

The gene calls are TRBV3-1 (or the pseudogene TRBV3-2) and TRBJ1-4; D is unclear. Germline lookup yields CDR1 LGHDT and CDR2 YNNKEL (reference sequence). The CDR3 consists of 11 residues. Trimming removed 3 bases at V and 7 bases at J, with 3 bases between. The CDR3 region has the DNA TGTGCCAGCAGCCACTTTGAAAAACTGTTTTTT. It is translated as CASSHFEKLFF.

J is TRBJ1-5 and V is TRBV15; tentatively, D is TRBD1 (6 bases). CDR1 is LNHNV, CDR2 YYDKDF, per germline (reference sequence). Between the trimmed V and J ends, which lost 0 bases and 0 bases, there was a span of 15 bases. The CDR3 is 18 residues long. The CDR3 region is CATSRDRGMYYSNQPQHF. The CDR3 nucleotides read TGTGCCACCAGCAGAGACAGGGGTATGTATTATAGCAATCAGCCCCAGCATTTT. Together with reference TRBV15 and TRBJ1-5, the CDR3 gives the full variable domain: DAMVIQNPRYQVTQFGKPVTLSCSQTLNHNVMYWYQQKSSQAPKLLFHYYDKDFNNEADTPDNFQSRRPNTSFCFLDIRSPGLGDTAMYLCATSRDRGMYYSNQPQHFGDGTRLSIL.

The J gene is TRBJ1-1, the V gene TRBV12-1; the table's D call TRBD1 went unverified against the DNA. TRBV12-1 is a pseudogene segment. The CDR3 sequence is 14 residues long. The CDR3 nucleotides read TGTGCCAGCAGCTGGGACAGGATGAACACTGAAGCTTTCTTT. Translated, it gives CASSWDRMNTEAFF.

The chain links TRBV5-1 to TRBJ1-1; 9 nucleotides line up with TRBD1. The V segment lost 5 bases and the J segment 1 base; nucleotides outside the gene matches: 6. The CDR3 spans 15 residues. Germline V gene data show CDR1 as SGHRS and CDR2 as YFSETQ. This CDR3 reads CASRGTGRGNTEAFF. As DNA, the CDR3 is TGCGCCAGCAGGGGGACAGGGAGAGGGAACACTGAAGCTTTCTTT.

V and J are TRBV7-9 and TRBJ1-2; the match to TRBD1 covers 8 bases. The J segment lost 8 bases and the V segment lost 2 bases, leaving 7 bases of the junction unmatched. The CDR3 spans 14 residues. CDR1 SEHNR and CDR2 FQNEAQ come from the germline V gene (reference sequence). DNA of the CDR3: TGTGCCAGCAGCTTAACCCAGGGGGCTAGCGGCTACACCTTC. Translated: CASSLTQGASGYTF.

The chain couples TRBV6-6 to TRBJ2-1, with a weak D call TRBD2 (7 bases). Per germline, CDR1 MNHNY and CDR2 SVGAGI (reference sequence). Trimming pared 7 bases from V and 4 bases from J, leaving 14 bases between. The CDR3 runs 14 residues. CDR3 residues: CASTVGGLYNEQFF. CDR3 nucleotides: TGTGCCAGCACGGTCGGGGGGCTTTACAATGAGCAGTTCTTC.

The rearrangement uses TRBV25-1 and TRBJ2-2; 7 bases fit TRBD1. CDR1 MGHDK and CDR2 SYGVNS come from the germline V gene. This CDR3 region has 14 residues. With V trimmed by 6 bases and J by 7 bases, 8 bases remained unmatched. The CDR3 protein is CASSADRVGGELFF. CDR3 in DNA: TGTGCCAGCAGCGCCGACAGGGTGGGCGGGGAGCTGTTTTTT.

This chain joins TRBV5-1 and TRBJ1-2; 11 nucleotides match TRBD1. The CDR3 runs to 14 residues. V lost 3 bases to trimming and J lost 4 bases; unmatched junction nucleotides: 2. Per the germline V gene, CDR1 is SGHRS and CDR2 is YFSETQ. The CDR3 DNA is TGCGCCAGCAGCTCAGGACAGGGGGCCTATGGCTACACCTTC. Translation: CASSSGQGAYGYTF.

The chain links TRBV5-1 to TRBJ2-2; 9 bases are a match to TRBD1. This CDR3 comprises 17 residues. Trimming cost V 0 bases and J 5 bases; bases outside gene matches: 8. Germline V gives CDR1 SGHRS, CDR2 YFSETQ. CDR3 in DNA: TGCGCCAGCAGCTTGGGGCCACGACAGGGGGGAACCGGGGAGCTGTTTTTT. Translation gives CASSLGPRQGGTGELFF.

The gene calls are TRBV7-9 and TRBJ1-1; TRBD1 agrees at 7 bases. The V segment lost 5 bases and the J segment 5 bases; nucleotides outside the gene matches: 17. The CDR3 has 17 residues. CDR1 and CDR2 from the germline V gene are SEHNR and FQNEAQ (reference sequence). CDR3 region: CASSRQPTNRGKTEAFF. The CDR3 bases are TGTGCCAGCAGCCGACAACCAACAAACAGGGGTAAGACTGAAGCTTTCTTT.

The chain joins TRBV4-1 to TRBJ1-2; D call uncertain. The CDR3 has 16 amino acids. CDR1 MGHRA and CDR2 YSYEKL come from the germline V gene. Trimming took off 3 bases at V and 2 bases at J, with 16 bases between the two ends. CDR3 sequence: CASSHPNTGGNYGYTF. In nucleotides, the CDR3 is TGCGCCAGCAGCCACCCGAATACGGGAGGGAACTATGGCTACACCTTC.

This clone was recorded a few times. This chain uses TRBV6-6 with TRBJ1-1, with TRBD1 as a possible D gene (6 bases). V shed 6 bases and J shed 10 bases, with 9 bases lying between them. This CDR3 contains 10 residues. Germline values: CDR1 MNHNY, CDR2 SVGAGI (reference sequence). CDR3 in amino acids: CASSRQVAFF. Here the CDR3 DNA reads TGTGCCAGCAGCCGACAGGTAGCTTTCTTT.

This clone is a singleton in its sample. The chain joins TRBV7-9 to TRBJ2-1; possible D gene TRBD1, 6 bases. Germline-derived CDR1 and CDR2 are SEHNR and FQNEAQ (reference sequence). This CDR3 has 14 residues. Trimming shortened V by 5 bases and J by 6 bases, and 14 bases separated the two germline ends. CDR3 nucleotide sequence: TGTGCCAGCAGCAGGGACATTCGCGGCAATGAGCAGTTCTTC. Translation: CASSRDIRGNEQFF.

This chain joins TRBV9 and TRBJ2-3; D gene unclear. V was shortened by 4 bases and J by 4 bases, with 7 bases between the two germline ends. The CDR3 runs 12 residues. In germline, CDR1 is SGDLS, CDR2 YYNGEE. The CDR3 DNA follows: TGTGCCAGCAGCCGGAGCGCAGATACGCAGTATTTT. Protein sequence: CASSRSADTQYF.

The chain employs TRBV6-4 and TRBJ2-2, with no clear D. The V gene's germline CDR1 is MRHNA and CDR2 SNTAGT. Trimming stripped 6 bases from V and 0 bases from J, with 8 bases between. This CDR3 contains 14 residues. CDR3 in DNA: TGTGCCAGCAGACGAAACTCGAACACCGGGGAGCTGTTTTTT. Translation gives CASRRNSNTGELFF.

The chain recombines TRBV9 with TRBJ1-4, with D hard to call. The V and J ends lost 0 bases and 8 bases respectively, with 20 bases between them. Germline-derived CDR1 and CDR2 are SGDLS and YYNGEE. CDR3 length: 17 amino acids. Here the CDR3 DNA reads TGTGCCAGCAGCGTAGGAATCAGAGGGTCAGGTGGGGAAAAACTGTTTTTT. This translates into CASSVGIRGSGGEKLFF.

This chain uses TRBV10-3 with TRBJ2-7, with 8 bases identical to TRBD1. J lost 0 bases, V lost 4 bases, and 2 bases had no gene match. CDR1 and CDR2 from the germline V gene are ENHRY and SYGVKD. The CDR3 covers 14 residues. The CDR3 nucleotides read TGTGCCATCAGTGGGACAGGGAGCTCCTACGAGCAGTACTTC. It is translated as CAISGTGSSYEQYF.

This clone turned up a few times. The chain couples TRBV27 to TRBJ2-7; unclear D gene. V was cut by 3 bases and J by 2 bases, with 20 bases left in between. The CDR3 spans 17 residues. The germline CDR1 and CDR2 sequences are MNHEY and SMNVEV (reference sequence). The CDR3 region has the DNA TGTGCCAGCAGTTTCTCCCACAACCGGGTCCGCACCTACGAGCAGTACTTC. Residues: CASSFSHNRVRTYEQYF.

The chain couples TRBV5-1 to TRBJ2-2; possible D gene TRBD2, 5 bases. This CDR3 comprises 15 residues. V was shortened by 3 bases and J by 3 bases, with 12 bases between the two germline ends. CDR1 SGHRS and CDR2 YFSETQ come from the germline V gene. CDR3 protein: CASSYLRADTGELFF. The CDR3 DNA is TGCGCCAGCAGCTATTTGCGGGCGGACACCGGGGAGCTGTTTTTT. Filled out from reference TRBV5-1 and TRBJ2-2, the complete variable domain reads KAGVTQTPRYLIKTRGQQVTLSCSPISGHRSVSWYQQTPGQGLQFLFEYFSETQRNKGNFPGRFSGRQFSNSRSEMNVSTLELGDSALYLCASSYLRADTGELFFGEGSRLTVL.

This chain connects TRBV6-5 to TRBJ1-1; D is uncertain. The CDR3 runs 11 residues. The V end lost 4 bases, the J end lost 7 bases, and 7 bases lay between the germline ends. CDR1 is MNHEY and CDR2 is SVGAGI in the germline V gene. CDR3: CASSSSFEAFF. As DNA, the CDR3 is TGTGCCAGCAGTTCGTCTTTTGAAGCTTTCTTT.

The chain links TRBV10-3 to TRBJ1-5; possible D gene TRBD1, 6 bases. The V and J ends lost 7 bases and 4 bases respectively, with 11 bases between them. From germline, CDR1 is ENHRY and CDR2 SYGVKD. The CDR3 sequence is 13 residues long. The CDR3 is CAITGDKNQPQHF. Written as DNA, the CDR3 is TGTGCCATCACCGGGGACAAGAATCAGCCCCAGCATTTT.

The chain is built from TRBV4-1 and TRBJ2-5; TRBD2 is a possible D gene (7 bases). CDR3 length equals 17 residues. Trimming left V 0 bases short and J 0 bases short, with 14 bases between. Germline V CDR1 and CDR2: MGHRA, YSYEKL. The CDR3 loop is CASSQDRGGGYQETQYF. The DNA of the CDR3 is TGCGCCAGCAGCCAAGACCGCGGCGGGGGCTACCAAGAGACCCAGTACTTC.

Here the CDR3 reads CASSEIGQGVLGEKLFF. CDR3 in DNA: TGTGCCAGCAGTGAAATTGGACAGGGGGTGTTAGGTGAAAAACTGTTTTTT. This sequence joins TRBV6-1 and TRBJ1-4, with 10 bases fitting TRBD1. V was pared by 2 bases and J by 7 bases, with 10 bases of the junction left unmatched. Germline assignment: CDR1 MNHNS and CDR2 SASEGT. The CDR3 spans 17 residues.

J is TRBJ1-3 and V is TRBV24-1, with unresolved D. With 4 bases removed from V and 3 bases from J, the gap between germline ends came to 9 bases. The CDR3 runs 14 residues. In germline, CDR1 is KGHDR, CDR2 SFDVKD. CDR3 sequence (DNA): TGTGCCACCAGTGACCCAGGAGGTGGAAACACCATATATTTT. This codes for CATSDPGGGNTIYF.

In DNA form, the CDR3 reads TGTGCCAGCAGCTTAGGTCGTCGGTCGAACACTGAAGCTTTCTTT. This translates into CASSLGRRSNTEAFF. V is TRBV11-1 and J is TRBJ1-1; D gene ambiguous. This CDR3 comprises 15 residues. The germline V gene has CDR1 SGHAT and CDR2 FQDESV (reference sequence). Trimming removed 1 base at V and 1 base at J, with 10 bases between.

This rearrangement joins TRBV2 to TRBJ1-4, with 7 bases matching TRBD1. Germline loops: CDR1 SNHLY, CDR2 FYNNEI. CDR3 size: 13 residues. CDR3 sequence: CASRQGGNEKLFF. The CDR3 nucleotides are TGTGCAAGCCGGCAGGGGGGTAATGAAAAACTGTTTTTT.

This clone appeared a few times. The chain recombines TRBV9 with TRBJ2-3, with 7 bases that match TRBD2. Germline CDR1 and CDR2: SGDLS and YYNGEE. V lost 4 bases, J lost 2 bases, and 10 bases stayed unmatched. The CDR3 consists of 16 residues. The CDR3 region has the DNA TGTGCCAGCAGCTCTGACCTGGGGGGGACCACAGATACGCAGTATTTT. It yields the protein CASSSDLGGTTDTQYF.

The genes are TRBV5-1 and TRBJ2-6; 8 positions match TRBD1. Germline assignment: CDR1 SGHRS and CDR2 YFSETQ. The CDR3 length is 20 residues. Trimming cost V 0 bases and J 4 bases; bases outside gene matches: 15. CDR3: CASSLVSPDRGSTGANVLTF. The CDR3 DNA reads TGCGCCAGCAGCTTGGTTTCTCCCGACAGGGGCTCGACGGGGGCCAACGTCCTGACTTTC.

J is TRBJ2-3 and V is TRBV7-2; D may be TRBD2 (7 bases). Per the germline V gene, CDR1 is SGHTA and CDR2 is FQGNSA. V was trimmed by 5 bases and J by 6 bases, leaving 18 bases between them. This CDR3 comprises 15 residues. The CDR3 spells CASSIRRGGPDTQYF. The CDR3 nucleotides are TGTGCCAGCAGCATTCGAAGGGGGGGCCCGGATACGCAGTATTTT.

V is TRBV11-2 and J is TRBJ1-2, with TRBD1 as a possible D gene (6 bases). Germline V gene data show CDR1 as SGHAT and CDR2 as FQNNGV. V gave up 5 bases and J gave up 0 bases, with 10 bases separating them. The CDR3 totals 14 residues. The CDR3 DNA is TGTGCCAGCAGCACCGGACAGACTAACTATGGCTACACCTTC. Amino acids: CASSTGQTNYGYTF.

The chain links TRBV15 to TRBJ2-3, with D perhaps TRBD1 (5 bases). The CDR3 has 14 amino acids. Germline V gives CDR1 LNHNV, CDR2 YYDKDF (reference sequence). Trimming pared 1 base from V and 1 base from J, leaving 6 bases between. The chain's CDR3 is CATSRVQGTDTQYF. CDR3 nucleotide sequence: TGTGCCACCAGCAGAGTACAGGGCACAGATACGCAGTATTTT.